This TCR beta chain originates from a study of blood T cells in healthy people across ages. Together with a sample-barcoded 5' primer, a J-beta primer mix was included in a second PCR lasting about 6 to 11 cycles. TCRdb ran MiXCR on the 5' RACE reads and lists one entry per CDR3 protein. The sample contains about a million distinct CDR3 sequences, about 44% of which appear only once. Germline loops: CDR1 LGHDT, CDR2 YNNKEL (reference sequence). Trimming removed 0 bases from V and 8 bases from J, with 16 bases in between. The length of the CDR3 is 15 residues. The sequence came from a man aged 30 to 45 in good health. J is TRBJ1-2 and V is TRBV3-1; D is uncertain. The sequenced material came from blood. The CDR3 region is CASSQELTSNGGYTF. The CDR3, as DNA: TGTGCCAGCAGCCAAGAATTGACCTCCAACGGAGGCTACACCTTC.